This TCR beta chain was identified in a study of HIV-infected patients and healthy controls. TCRdb reprocessed the 5' RACE reads via MiXCR and lists one record per CDR3 protein. The data hold tens of thousands of distinct CDR3 sequences, with 15% to 20% observed a single time. The CDR3 totals 16 residues. V was clipped by 3 bases and J by 5 bases, with 16 bases between them. The V gene's germline CDR1 is LNHDA and CDR2 SQIVND (reference sequence). The chain carries TRBV19 and TRBJ2-2, with D unclear. The sequencing sample was made of CD4+ T cells from blood. This receptor was identified in a human donor in good health. CDR3 DNA: TGTGCCAGTAGTATCCCCACCGGAGCATTGACCGGGGAGCTGTTTTTT. This translates into CASSIPTGALTGELFF.